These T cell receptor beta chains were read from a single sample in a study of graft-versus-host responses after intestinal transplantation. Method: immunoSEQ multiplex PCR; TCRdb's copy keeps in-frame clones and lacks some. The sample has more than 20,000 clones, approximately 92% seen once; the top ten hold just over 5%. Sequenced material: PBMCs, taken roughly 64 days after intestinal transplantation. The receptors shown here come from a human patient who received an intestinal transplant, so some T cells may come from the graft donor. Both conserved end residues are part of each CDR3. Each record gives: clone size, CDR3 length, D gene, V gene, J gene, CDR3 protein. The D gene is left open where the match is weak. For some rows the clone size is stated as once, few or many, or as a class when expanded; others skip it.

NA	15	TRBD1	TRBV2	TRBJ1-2	CASSPRTGTAYGYTF
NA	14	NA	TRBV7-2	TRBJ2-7	CASSLGVRGYEQYF
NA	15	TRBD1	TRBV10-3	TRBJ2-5	CATRRDSANQETQYF
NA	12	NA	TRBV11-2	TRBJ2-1	CASSTVADEQFF
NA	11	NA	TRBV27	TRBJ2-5	CASSSGETQYF
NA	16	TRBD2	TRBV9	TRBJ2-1	CASSVAAGNSYNEQFF
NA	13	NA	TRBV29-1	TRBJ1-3	CSVGAGGGNTIYF
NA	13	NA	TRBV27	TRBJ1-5	CASSFGGNQPQHF
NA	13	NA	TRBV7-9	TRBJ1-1	CAGRGVGGTEAFF
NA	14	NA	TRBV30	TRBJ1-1	CAWSVGGGGTEAFF
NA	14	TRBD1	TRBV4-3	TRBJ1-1	CASSPTGINTEAFF
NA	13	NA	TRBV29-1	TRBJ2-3	CSVCPESTDTQYF
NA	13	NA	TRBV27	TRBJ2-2	CASSFVDTGELFF
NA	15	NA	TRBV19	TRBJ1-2	CASSILIGAPYGYTF
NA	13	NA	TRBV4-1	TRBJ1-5	CASSSDRNQPQHF
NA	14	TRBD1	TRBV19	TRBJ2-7	CASSPGTDSYEQYF
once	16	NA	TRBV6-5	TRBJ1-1	CASSYSTGGGTTEAFF
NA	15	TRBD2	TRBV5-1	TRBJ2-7	CASRGTSGDHYEQYF
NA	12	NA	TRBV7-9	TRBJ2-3	CASSFRTDTQYF
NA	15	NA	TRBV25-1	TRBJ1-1	CASRGQGGPNTEAFF
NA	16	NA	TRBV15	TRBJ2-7	CATSRTTGPTYYEQYF
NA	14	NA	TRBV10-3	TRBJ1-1	CAISDGGGNTEAFF
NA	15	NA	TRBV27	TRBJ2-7	CASSYQGKFSYEQYF
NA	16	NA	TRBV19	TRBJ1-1	CASSRAIWGVNTEAFF
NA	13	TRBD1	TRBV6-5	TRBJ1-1	CASKRQGAPEAFF
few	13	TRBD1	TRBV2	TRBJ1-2	CASSERTGNGYTF
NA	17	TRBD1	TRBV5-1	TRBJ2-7	CASSFGTGGDSFYEQYF
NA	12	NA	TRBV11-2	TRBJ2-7	CASSRLSYEQYF
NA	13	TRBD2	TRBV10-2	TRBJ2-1	CASLGLALNEQFF
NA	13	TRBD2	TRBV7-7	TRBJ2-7	CASSPGEGSEQYF
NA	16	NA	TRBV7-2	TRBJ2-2	CASRWLGLGGTGELFF
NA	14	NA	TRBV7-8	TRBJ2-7	CASSLKSPSYEQYF
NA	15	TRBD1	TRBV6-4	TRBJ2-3	CASSAGTGDTDTQYF
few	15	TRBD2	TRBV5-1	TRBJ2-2	CASSFSGVGTGELFF
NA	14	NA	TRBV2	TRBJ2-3	CASSAPKDQVTQYF
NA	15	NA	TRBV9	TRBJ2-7	CASSVATRGSYEQYF
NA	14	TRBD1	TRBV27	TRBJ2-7	CTSSFGTGVYEQYF
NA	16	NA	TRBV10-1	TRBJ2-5	CASSERRGPYQETQYF
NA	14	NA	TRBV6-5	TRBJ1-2	CASRTGPANYGYTF
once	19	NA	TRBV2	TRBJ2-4	CASSDVGTPILLAKNIQYF
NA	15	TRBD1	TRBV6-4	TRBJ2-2	CASSAEQGAAGELFF
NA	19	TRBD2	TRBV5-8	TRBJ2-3	CASSTLLLGGGSSTDTQYF
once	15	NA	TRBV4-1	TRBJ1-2	CASSQGGWDNYGYTF
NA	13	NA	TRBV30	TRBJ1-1	CAWSAGAYTEAFF
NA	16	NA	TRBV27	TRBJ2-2	CASSLRTPKGTGELFF
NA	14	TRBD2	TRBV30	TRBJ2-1	CAWSGPGLAAEQFF
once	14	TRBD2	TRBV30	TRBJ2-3	CAWSWSGGSDTQYF
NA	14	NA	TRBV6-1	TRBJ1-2	CASSLRGPNYGYTF